These 14 T cell receptor beta chains were sequenced from one sample in a study of cytomegalovirus exposure and HLA in healthy donors. PCR was performed using 60 Vbeta and 13 Jbeta primers. Data came from immunoSEQ multiplex PCR; TCRdb stores just in-frame clones and leaves some out. The profile shows more than 150,000 clones, roughly three quarters of them singletons. The source material was PBMCs. These receptors were taken from a woman aged 45-65 years in good health and CMV-seropositive.

The V and J genes are TRBV30 and TRBJ2-7; the D gene is possibly TRBD1 (5 bases). From germline, CDR1 is GTSNPN and CDR2 SVGIG (reference sequence). V lost 4 bases, J lost 2 bases, and 18 bases lay in between. This CDR3 has 15 residues. The CDR3 loop reads CAWIGKRLGAYEQYF. DNA of the CDR3: TGTGCCTGGATTGGGAAACGGTTAGGGGCCTACGAGCAGTACTTC.

This clone was observed a single time. This chain joins TRBV27 and TRBJ1-6; D remains ambiguous. V was clipped by 4 bases and J by 7 bases, with 8 bases between them. This CDR3 is built from 13 residues. Germline assignment: CDR1 MNHEY and CDR2 SMNVEV (reference sequence). The CDR3 DNA follows: TGTGCCAGCAGTTATTGGGCCAATTCACCCCTCCACTTT. Translation: CASSYWANSPLHF.

The chain uses TRBV2 and TRBJ1-1; D perhaps matches TRBD1 (5 bases). This CDR3 region has 12 residues. Germline CDR1 is SNHLY and CDR2 is FYNNEI. V dropped 1 base and J dropped 11 bases, with 11 bases sitting between them. Here the CDR3 DNA reads TGTGCCAGCAGTGAAGGGGGCCCCCGGGCTTTCTTT. Protein sequence: CASSEGGPRAFF.

The V call is TRBV7-2, the J call TRBJ2-5; 9 bases map to TRBD1. The J call may not be correct, given that the DNA end is closer to TRBJ2-7. This CDR3 region has 14 residues. Per the germline V gene, CDR1 is SGHTA and CDR2 is FQGNSA. In nucleotides, the CDR3 is TGTGCCAGCAGGCCGACAGGGGGAACCTACGAGCAGTACTTC. It translates to CASRPTGGTYEQYF.

The chain employs TRBV27 and TRBJ2-5; 10 bases align to TRBD1. Germline assignment: CDR1 MNHEY and CDR2 SMNVEV (reference sequence). V was pared by 4 bases and J by 4 bases, with 12 bases of the junction left unmatched. The CDR3 covers 17 residues. In DNA, the CDR3 is TGTGCCAGCAGTTCGCGTGGACAGGGGGTCGGTGGAGAGACCCAGTACTTC. It yields the protein CASSSRGQGVGGETQYF.

The rearrangement links TRBV28 to TRBJ1-2; 9 bases line up with TRBD1. Germline-derived CDR1 and CDR2 are MDHEN and SYDVKM. The CDR3 extends over 14 amino acids. Trimming took 5 bases from V and 4 from J; bases not matched to a gene: 5. The CDR3 loop reads CASSPPGQGYGYTF. Here the CDR3 DNA reads TGTGCCAGCAGTCCTCCGGGACAGGGCTATGGCTACACCTTC.

The chain couples TRBV30 to TRBJ1-4; 9 nucleotides align to TRBD1. CDR3 length: 13 residues. Germline V gene sequence: CDR1 GTSNPN, CDR2 SVGIG (reference sequence). CDR3 sequence (DNA): TGTGCTAGTAACAGGGGGCGAAAGGAAAAACTGTTTTTT. This gives the protein CASNRGRKEKLFF.

This chain connects TRBV9 to TRBJ1-3, with 7 bases fitting TRBD1. Germline V gene data show CDR1 as SGDLS and CDR2 as YYNGEE. CDR3 length: 16 residues. After removal of 4 bases from V and 4 bases from J, the junction contained 11 bases not matched to a gene. The CDR3 bases are TGTGCCAGCAGCCCCGAGGGGGCCGAGAACGGAAACACCATATATTTT. It translates to CASSPEGAENGNTIYF.

This chain connects TRBV11-3 to TRBJ1-1; TRBD1 agrees at 7 bases. Trimming cost V 7 bases and J 4 bases; bases outside gene matches: 6. There are 13 residues in the CDR3. CDR1 is SGHNT, CDR2 YENEEA, per germline. Here the CDR3 DNA reads TGTGCCAGCAACCGACAGGGCATCACTGAAGCTTTCTTT. This codes for CASNRQGITEAFF.

A few counts support this clone. The J gene is TRBJ1-5, the V gene TRBV19; D remains ambiguous. Looked up from germline, CDR1 is LNHDA and CDR2 is SQIVND (reference sequence). V was cut by 6 bases and J by 3 bases, with 15 bases left in between. This CDR3 has 15 residues. CDR3 region: CASRYWSDSNQPQHF. CDR3 sequence (DNA): TGTGCCAGTAGATACTGGTCGGACTCCAATCAGCCCCAGCATTTT.

The J gene is TRBJ2-7, the V gene TRBV19; 7 bases line up with TRBD1. Looked up from germline, CDR1 is LNHDA and CDR2 is SQIVND (reference sequence). V lost 4 bases and J lost 8; bases outside the gene matches: 20. The CDR3 is 17 residues long. The CDR3 is CASSRFFEVTGTWKQYF. The CDR3 bases are TGTGCCAGTAGTAGGTTCTTTGAGGTGACAGGGACCTGGAAGCAGTACTTC.

The genes are TRBV6-5 and TRBJ1-3, with 7 bases identical to TRBD1. J gave up 0 bases and V 2 bases, and 4 bases lay outside the gene matches. CDR3 length equals 16 residues. The germline gives CDR1 MNHEY, CDR2 SVGAGI. This CDR3 reads CASSYEDRSSGNTIYF. The CDR3 nucleotides read TGTGCCAGCAGTTACGAGGACAGGTCCTCTGGAAACACCATATATTTT.

There are a few counts of this clone. This chain joins TRBV7-9 and TRBJ1-5, with D hard to call. The length of the CDR3 is 15 residues. Trimming cost V 6 bases and J 6 bases, with 18 bases left between them. Germline lookup yields CDR1 SEHNR and CDR2 FQNEAQ (reference sequence). Written as DNA, the CDR3 is TGTGCCAGCAGTCTCGGAGTTCCGTCGACTCAGCCCCAGCATTTT. Protein: CASSLGVPSTQPQHF.

The V and J genes are TRBV4-2 and TRBJ2-1; D is unclear. CDR1 and CDR2 from the germline V gene are LGHNA and YNFKEQ. The CDR3 is 15 amino acids. With 4 bases removed from V and 7 bases from J, the gap between germline ends came to 17 bases. CDR3 protein: CASSRLLALSNEQFF. In DNA form, the CDR3 reads TGTGCCAGCAGCCGCCTACTTGCCTTAAGTAATGAGCAGTTCTTC.